A single T cell receptor (beta chain) is shown here with its context. What it recognizes is unknown. The data stem from a study of T cell responses to AZD1222 COVID-19 vaccine. TCRdb's table, derived via immunoSEQ multiplex PCR, lists solely in-frame clones and lacks some. Of over 100,000 clones listed, more than 75% are singletons. This CDR3 contains 13 residues. Germline V gene lookup returns CDR1 SNHLY and CDR2 FYNNEI. The V end was cut by 6 bases, the J end by 6 bases, with 12 bases between. Study-wide results and caveats: Once two AZD1222 doses were given, Spike-specific TCR breadth and depth went up. Samples come after the peak T cell response, not at day 14.

Material: peripheral blood, obtained 28 days after the second AZD1222 dose. The TCR originated in an adult who received the AZD1222 COVID-19 vaccine. The chain joins TRBV2 to TRBJ2-1, with D tentatively TRBD2 (6 bases). CDR3: CASSRGWTNEQFF. The CDR3 DNA is TGTGCCAGCAGCCGGGGGTGGACCAATGAGCAGTTCTTC.